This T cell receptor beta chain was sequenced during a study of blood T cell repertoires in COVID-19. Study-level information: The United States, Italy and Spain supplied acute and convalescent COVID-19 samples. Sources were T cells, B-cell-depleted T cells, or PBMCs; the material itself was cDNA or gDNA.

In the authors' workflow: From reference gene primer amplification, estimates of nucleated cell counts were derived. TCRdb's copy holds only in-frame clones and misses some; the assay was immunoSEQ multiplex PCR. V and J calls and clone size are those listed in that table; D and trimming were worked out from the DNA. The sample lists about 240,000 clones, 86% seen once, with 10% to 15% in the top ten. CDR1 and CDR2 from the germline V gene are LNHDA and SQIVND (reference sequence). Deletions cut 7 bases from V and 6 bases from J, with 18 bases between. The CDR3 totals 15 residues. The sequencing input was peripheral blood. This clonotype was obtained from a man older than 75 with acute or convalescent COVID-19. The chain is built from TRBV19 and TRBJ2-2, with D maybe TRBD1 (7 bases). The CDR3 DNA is TGTGCCAGTATGTGGCAGGGGGGAATCGCCGGGGAGCTGTTTTTT. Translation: CASMWQGGIAGELFF.